This TCR beta chain was captured in a study of metastatic and nonmetastatic thyroid tumors (dated by TCRdb to 2018 to 2021). The study in broad terms: Repertoires were compared across peripheral blood and tumor or nodule tissue samples from malignant and benign thyroid patients.

The CDR3 sequence holds 16 residues, the cysteine and phenylalanine included. Solely the CDR3 DNA is kept, with 48 bases framed from the first base. After removal of 3 bases from V and 4 bases from J, the junction retains 5 bases not matched to a gene. CDR1 and CDR2 (LGHDT, YNNKEL) derive from the germline V gene (reference sequence). Results and caveats for the whole study, not just this receptor: In both blood and tumor samples, TCR beta diversity was reported to be significantly higher in malignant tumors than in benign nodules.

Turning to this clone: Its antigen has not been determined. No qualities accompany the bases; no much larger clone lies one base away.

Before undergoing thyroid surgery, none of the patients had been given any kind of treatment. Patient clinical samples collected from the early 2010s to the late 2010s were retrospectively analysed using T-cell receptor beta sequencing. Receptors were amplified or captured by PCR. The instrument given in TCRdb is Illumina HiSeq 4000. The TCR beta-chain CDR3 region of each patient was profiled by high-throughput sequencing. Per the authors' processing: A classifier to discriminate distant-metastatic papillary thyroid cancer patients was built from CDR3 differences across clinicopathological groups. The Shannon index was used to assess repertoire diversity, and the Morisita-Horn index was used to assess tumor-blood repertoire similarity. The public reads were run again by TCRdb, first through fastp at Q25 and then through MiXCR, and only productive beta chains were kept. The V and J calls reflect TCRdb's pipeline rather than the authors' work. The sample table records approximately 16,000 clones; about 30% of these occur just once. 9.5% to 15% of the sample is taken by the ten largest.

This receptor was taken from a male donor with papillary thyroid cancer or a benign thyroid nodule (not recorded which). Some clones in this sample may be carry-over from other donors' samples. The sequence links TRBV3-1 to TRBJ2-3; 12 middle bases align to TRBD1. Sequenced input: tumor tissue. For the CDR3, the sequence is CASSQGQGAESDTQYF. The base sequence is TGTGCCAGCAGCCAGGGACAGGGGGCGGAATCAGATACGCAGTATTTT.